The entry below gives a single T cell receptor (beta chain) sequence along with its context. Its antigen remains unidentified. Per-sample cDNA came from eight separate reactions. UMIs bearing a 6-nucleotide sample barcode were added through template switching. After re-calling the 5' RACE reads, TCRdb lists one entry per CDR3 protein, DNA absent. The specimen's table records tens of thousands of distinct CDR3 sequences. Germline CDR1 is SGHRS and CDR2 is YFSETQ. The CDR3 spans 15 residues. The data belong to a study of monozygotic twins with inflammatory bowel disease. General study points: Patients with IBD had less TCRbeta diversity (inverse Simpson) than their healthy co-twins. Differing T cell subtypes remained indistinguishable.

The sequencing sample was made of blood. The chain uses TRBV5-1 and TRBJ2-3. The TCR sequence derives from a human donor with ulcerative colitis or Crohn's disease, or a healthy co-twin of an affected twin (not recorded which). The CDR3 region is CASSLGASSTDTQYF.